What follows describes a single T cell receptor (beta chain). Using RNA transcripts as the source, TCR beta CDR3 regions were amplified. During a first-round RT-PCR of the TCR CDR3, the HTBI primer set was used. TCRdb analysed the multiplex PCR reads with MiXCR anew, one entry per CDR3 protein. The top ten clones hold around 7.7% of a sample with 530,000 or so distinct CDR3 sequences, approximately 44% of them seen once. Germline loops: CDR1 MNHNS, CDR2 SASEGT. The CDR3 spans 16 residues. V was pared by 3 bases and J by 4 bases, with 18 bases between. Graves' hyperthyroidism without ophthalmopathy progression within 18 months was termed stable. Newly diagnosed patients aged 18 to 65 had hyperthyroidism of under 2 months' duration. Pregnant or lactating patients were excluded, as were those with uncontrolled infection or other autoimmune disease. Orbital computed tomography, thyroid ultrasound, serum thyroxine and TRAb, and clinical symptoms together informed the diagnoses.

The sample is drawn from a study of T cells in Graves' hyperthyroidism and ophthalmopathy. This clonotype was sampled from a woman younger than 35 with Graves' hyperthyroidism. The V call is TRBV6-1, the J call TRBJ1-1, with a possible D match to TRBD1 (5 bases). Sequences were obtained from peripheral blood or thyroid tissue (not recorded which). CDR3 protein: CASSDKAGSLGTEAFF. The DNA of the CDR3 is TGTGCCAGCAGTGATAAGGCAGGGAGTTTGGGCACTGAAGCTTTCTTT.